This T cell receptor beta chain appears in the sequencing data of a study of CD8 T cells in Susac syndrome. Study background: Among the sequenced Susac syndrome patients, five or six had active disease while 8 or 9 were in remission. At blood draw, Susac syndrome patients were therapy-naive, on corticosteroids, or on intravenous immunoglobulin alone.

The T cells that were sequenced for TCR beta were CD8+ and CD4+ cells from blood. Trimming left V 0 bases short and J 8 bases short, with 7 bases between. The germline V gene has CDR1 LGHDT and CDR2 YNNKEL (reference sequence). This CDR3 is 13 amino acids long. RNA was extracted with the RNeasy kit, and a quantity of about 0.45 to 1 ug was reverse transcribed using random hexamers. A single record per CDR3 protein comes from TCRdb applying MiXCR to the immunoSEQ multiplex PCR reads. The sample consists of 95,000 to 150,000 distinct CDR3 sequences, over 95% of them appearing once. The origin of this receptor is a human donor with Susac syndrome. The chain employs TRBV3-1 and TRBJ1-4, with D unresolved. Sequenced: CD4+ T cells from PBMCs. This chain's CDR3 is CASSQETGEKLFF. CDR3 in DNA: TGTGCCAGCAGCCAAGAGACCGGAGAAAAACTGTTTTTT.